Listed below are T cell receptor beta chains from one sample, sequenced in a study of graft-versus-host responses after intestinal transplantation. Sequencing used immunoSEQ multiplex PCR; TCRdb keeps in-frame clones, though not all of them. The table includes over 45,000 clones, 80% to 90% detected once. This material consisted of PBMCs, taken 26 days after transplant. These receptors were obtained from a human patient who received an intestinal transplant, so some T cells may come from the graft donor. CDR3s include the opening cysteine and the closing phenylalanine or tryptophan. D genes are given only for firm matches. Part of the rows lack a size; the others show once, few, many or a class for expanded clones.

j_call,v_call,clone_size,d_call,cdr3_aa
TRBJ1-5,TRBV12-1,-,-,CASSLGNRISQPQHF
TRBJ1-2,TRBV5-1,-,-,CASSLGHHYTF
TRBJ2-7,TRBV7-6,-,-,CASSQRTDPSYEQYF
TRBJ2-1,TRBV6-5,-,-,CASSREAYNEQFF
TRBJ2-3,TRBV10-3,-,TRBD2,CAILKGTSGTDTQYF
TRBJ2-7,TRBV14,-,-,CASSQEPGEGSYEQYF
TRBJ2-5,TRBV5-8,-,-,CASSWKAGLGEETQYF
TRBJ2-1,TRBV15,-,TRBD2,CATSDGQRGGWNEQFF
TRBJ1-1,TRBV27,-,-,CASSLQGCPEAFF
TRBJ2-3,TRBV30,-,TRBD1,CAGRTGQGATDTQYF
TRBJ1-2,TRBV11-2,-,-,CASSLDRASGYTF
TRBJ2-2,TRBV7-9,once,-,CASSLNTGELFF
TRBJ2-3,TRBV7-9,-,TRBD2,CASRLSGLATDTQYF
TRBJ2-7,TRBV27,-,-,CASSLPGSYEQYF
TRBJ1-5,TRBV7-2,-,-,CASSLVGGPISNQPQHF
TRBJ1-1,TRBV5-6,-,TRBD1,CASSPAGTGVSIEAFF
TRBJ2-1,TRBV11-2,-,-,CASSAIAYEQFF
TRBJ2-5,TRBV7-3,-,TRBD2,CASSLQAGGSETQYF
TRBJ2-7,TRBV6-1,-,-,CAATNGRGPYEQYF
TRBJ1-2,TRBV10-3,-,TRBD1,CAISEGQGDNYGYTF
TRBJ2-4,TRBV7-9,-,-,CASSPSLAKNIQYF
TRBJ2-7,TRBV28,-,TRBD1,CASSDDRESSYEQYF
TRBJ2-2,TRBV28,-,-,CASSLFRVENTGELFF
TRBJ2-3,TRBV5-1,once,TRBD1,CASSPTGVKDTQYF
-,TRBV7-9,few,-,CASSYTNEQYF
TRBJ2-3,TRBV7-2,-,-,CASSFTRSDTQYF
TRBJ1-2,TRBV7-9,-,-,CASSFDSYGYTF
TRBJ1-6,TRBV30,-,-,CAWSASLMGRPLHF
TRBJ2-7,TRBV7-9,-,-,CASRPPPQGTGFYEQYF
TRBJ2-7,TRBV27,-,TRBD2,CASSLSGLARYEQYF
TRBJ1-1,TRBV13,-,TRBD1,CASSSDRVNTEAFF
TRBJ1-2,TRBV7-7,-,TRBD1,CASGSNRGDGYTF
TRBJ2-1,TRBV11-3,-,-,CASSSRGGPGNEQFF
TRBJ2-7,TRBV2,once,-,CASSATEYEQYF
TRBJ2-1,TRBV6-1,few,TRBD1,CATGGVSSYNEQFF
TRBJ1-4,TRBV25-1,-,TRBD1,CASSQGQNEKLFF
TRBJ1-2,TRBV18,-,-,CASSRDRTVYGYTF
TRBJ2-2,TRBV7-9,once,-,CASSAITGAGELFF
TRBJ2-7,TRBV27,-,-,CASSLRLDSPYEQYF
TRBJ2-2,TRBV15,once,TRBD1,CATSRDLPGQGASGELFF
TRBJ2-3,TRBV19,-,TRBD1,CASSRPDRDKDTQYF
TRBJ2-5,TRBV7-8,-,-,CASRREGGRLLQETQYF
TRBJ1-2,TRBV14,few,-,CASSQTGIGGYTF
TRBJ1-4,TRBV7-9,once,-,CASSLGKEKLFF
TRBJ1-1,TRBV6-6,-,TRBD1,CASSPRTGHNTEAFF
TRBJ2-1,TRBV7-7,-,-,CASSLGSRGSYNEQFF
TRBJ1-2,TRBV5-6,-,-,CASSLKTSYGYTF
TRBJ2-1,TRBV4-3,-,TRBD1,CASSLGWTGINEQFF
TRBJ2-1,TRBV5-1,-,-,CASSARGPYYEQFF
TRBJ2-5,TRBV7-4,-,-,CASSPWDSWETQYF
TRBJ2-7,TRBV19,-,-,CASSARTNLLAYEQYF
TRBJ2-3,TRBV4-1,-,TRBD2,CASSQEGLAATDTQYF